Presented here are 9 T cell receptor beta chains from one specimen sequenced in a study of cytomegalovirus exposure and HLA in healthy donors. Primers: 60 Vbeta forward and 13 Jbeta reverse. The assay was immunoSEQ multiplex PCR, and TCRdb's table has in-frame clones only and misses some. The sample records under 170,000 clones, 70% to 80% being singletons. Material: PBMCs. The receptors were gathered from a human donor in good health.

With respect to this clone: The same CDR3 is also encoded by other DNA sequences in this sample. The chain couples TRBV5-8 to TRBJ2-6; D is possibly TRBD2 (7 bases). Germline V gives CDR1 SGHTS, CDR2 YDEGEE. V dropped 2 bases and J dropped 11 bases, with 14 bases sitting between them. The length of the CDR3 is 14 residues. The chain's CDR3 is CASSFGQGRDVLTF. In DNA form, the CDR3 reads TGTGCCAGCAGCTTCGGGCAGGGGAGGGACGTCCTGACTTTC.

V is TRBV28 and J is TRBJ2-3; tentatively, D is TRBD1 (6 bases). Per the germline V gene, CDR1 is MDHEN and CDR2 is SYDVKM. The CDR3 has 17 residues. Trimming shortened V by 5 bases and J by 6 bases, and 24 bases separated the two germline ends. The CDR3 here is CASSDYRVGLRADTQYF. The CDR3 bases are TGTGCCAGCAGTGACTACAGGGTGGGGTTGAGAGCCGATACGCAGTATTTT.

This chain joins TRBV27 and TRBJ1-5; D is perhaps TRBD1 (6 bases). The CDR3 totals 16 residues. Germline assignment: CDR1 MNHEY and CDR2 SMNVEV (reference sequence). Trimming took off 7 bases at V and 5 bases at J, with 21 bases between the two ends. The CDR3 sequence is CASKRAAGVGDQPQHF. CDR3 DNA sequence: TGTGCCAGCAAAAGGGCGGCAGGGGTTGGAGATCAGCCCCAGCATTTT.

In DNA form, the CDR3 reads TGTGCCAGCAGTTTATTAGGGACTAGCGGCGAAAGCAAGCAGTTCTTC. Translating it yields CASSLLGTSGESKQFF. The chain couples TRBV28 to TRBJ2-1; 11 bases align to TRBD2. V trimming: 1 base; J trimming: 11 bases; junction bases outside the gene matches: 10. Germline CDR1 MDHEN, CDR2 SYDVKM. This CDR3 has 16 amino acids.

The chain uses TRBV5-1 and TRBJ2-1, with 10 bases identical to TRBD2. The CDR3 extends over 15 amino acids. CDR1 is SGHRS, CDR2 YFSETQ, per germline. Germline trimming cut 3 bases from V and 9 bases from J; bases unmatched to any gene: 9. In DNA, the CDR3 is TGCGCCAGCAGCTGGACTAGCGGTTTACAGGGTGAGCAGTTCTTC. This sequence encodes CASSWTSGLQGEQFF.

The chain uses TRBV4-1 and TRBJ2-5; D uncertain. CDR3 size: 13 residues. Trimming removed 1 base from V and 4 bases from J, with 7 bases in between. The V gene's germline CDR1 is MGHRA and CDR2 YSYEKL. CDR3 nucleotides: TGCGCCAGCAGCCAAGTGTTCTTAGAGACCCAGTACTTC. Its protein product is CASSQVFLETQYF.

The V call is TRBV7-2, the J call TRBJ2-7; 11 nucleotides agree with TRBD2. The V segment lost 5 bases and the J segment 7 bases; nucleotides outside the gene matches: 10. Germline CDR1 is SGHTA and CDR2 is FQGNSA. CDR3 length: 15 amino acids. CDR3 sequence reads: CASSETTSGGLEQYF. The DNA for the CDR3 is TGTGCCAGCAGCGAGACCACTAGCGGGGGTCTGGAGCAGTACTTC.

The V and J genes are TRBV6-5 and TRBJ2-4; the D is unclear. The germline V gene has CDR1 MNHEY and CDR2 SVGAGI. Trimming shortened V by 4 bases and J by 0 bases, and 7 bases separated the two germline ends. This CDR3 has 14 amino acids. CDR3 sequence (DNA): TGTGCCAGCAGTTTCAGAAAAGCCAAAAACATTCAGTACTTC. It encodes CASSFRKAKNIQYF.

The chain is built from TRBV7-6 and TRBJ2-2; TRBD1 agrees at 8 bases. The CDR3 is 15 amino acids. After removal of 5 bases from V and 5 bases from J, the junction contained 7 bases not matched to a gene. CDR1 is SGHVS, CDR2 FNYEAQ, per germline. The CDR3 loop is CASSPTGAGTGELFF. The CDR3 DNA reads as TGTGCCAGCAGCCCGACAGGGGCGGGGACCGGGGAGCTGTTTTTT. Supplemented by reference TRBV7-6 and TRBJ2-2, the full variable domain reads GAGVSQSPRYKVTKRGQDVALRCDPISGHVSLYWYRQALGQGPEFLTYFNYEAQQDKSGLPNDRFSAERPEGSISTLTIQRTEQRDSAMYRCASSPTGAGTGELFFGEGSRLTVL.